This TCR beta chain appears in the sequencing data of a study of T cells after yellow fever vaccination. Overall study results and limits: Shared CD4/CD8 clonotypes were a small share, likely from convergent recombination. There was a possibility that FACS-sorted repertoires contained abundant clonotypes contaminating from the bulk population. The secondary response was weaker but peaked faster, day 5 versus 15.

CDR1 and CDR2 (germline): LGHDT, YNNKEL (reference sequence). V dropped 4 bases and J dropped 0 bases, with 7 bases sitting between them. The length of the CDR3 is 13 residues. This clonotype was observed many times. The 5'RACE template-switching step produced TCR cDNA and added a universal primer site and UMIs. TCRdb recomputed calls from the 5' RACE reads with MiXCR, one row per CDR3 protein. The sample holds around 47,000 distinct CDR3 sequences, 6.8% seen once. Sequenced here: CD8+ T cells not binding an NS4B(214-222) dextramer, sorted from PBMCs, sampled 45 days after the yellow fever booster vaccination. The chain has TRBV3-1 and TRBJ2-7; D is unclear. This TCR came from a man aged 25-40 years who received the YFV17D yellow fever vaccine. DNA of the CDR3: TGTGCCAGCAGCCCCATCAGCTCCTACGAGCAGTACTTC. Translation gives CASSPISSYEQYF.